The sequence of this TCR beta chain was determined in a study of metastatic and nonmetastatic thyroid tumors. Study-level background: Repertoire comparison spanned blood and tumor or nodule tissue of malignant and benign thyroid patients. Study findings and constraints: Within blood and tumor, benign nodules reportedly had significantly lower TCR beta diversity than malignant thyroid tumors did.

Many counts were recorded for this clone. Its matching antigen is unknown. Trimming cost V 2 bases and J 5 bases; bases outside gene matches: 13. CDR1 and CDR2 (germline): SGHRS, YFSETQ. This CDR3 contains 17 residues. Until they underwent thyroid surgery, no patient had received any treatment. In the original processing: A classifier of distant metastasis in papillary thyroid cancer was built from CDR3 differences (across clinicopathological groups). TCRdb reanalyzed the PCR reads with MiXCR. The V and J calls follow TCRdb's processing rather than the paper's. The sample consists of about 59,000 clones, 15% to 20% of them appearing once.

Material: blood. This sequence originates from a male donor with papillary thyroid cancer or a benign thyroid nodule (not recorded which). Some clones in this sample may be carry-over from other donors' samples. The chain recombines TRBV5-1 with TRBJ2-5; 9 bases fit TRBD1. The CDR3 protein is CASSFSPGTGLPETQYF. As DNA, the CDR3 is TGCGCCAGCAGCTTTTCCCCCGGGACAGGGCTTCCCGAGACCCAGTACTTC.